The clone carrying this TCR beta chain was recorded many times. Its antigen is unidentified. The patients chosen for sequencing had shown expansion of CD8+CD57+ cells (detected by flow cytometry). This sample was taken from a study of CD8+CD57+ T cells in acquired aplastic anemia. Across the whole study: Sorted CD4+ and CD8+ cell DNA averaged around 3 ug.

Study results and caveats: Both patients and controls carried the same twenty-nine CD8+ CDR3 sequences. Between the patient and control groups, CD8+ Simpson's diversity did not differ significantly.

Germline lookup yields CDR1 MDHEN and CDR2 SYDVKM. The length of the CDR3 is 13 residues. The V segment lost 5 bases and the J segment 5 bases; nucleotides outside the gene matches: 5. Profiling of TCR beta VDJ combinations and CDR3 sequences used genomic DNA as template. TCRdb recomputed calls from the reads with MiXCR, one row per CDR3 protein. The profile covers approximately 150,000 distinct CDR3 sequences, with about 64% appearing a single time and approximately 50% taken by the ten largest. The J gene is TRBJ2-5, the V gene TRBV28; 7 nucleotides line up with TRBD2. The clonotype was recovered from a human donor with aplastic anemia. The material sequenced was sorted CD4+, CD8+, or CD8+CD57+ T cells (not recorded which) from PBMCs. In nucleotides, the CDR3 is TGTGCCAGCAGTGGCGGGACTACCGAGACCCAGTACTTC. This sequence encodes CASSGGTTETQYF.